The 29 T cell receptor beta chains presented below share a single source sample, sequenced in a study of T cells after yellow fever vaccination (dated by TCRdb to the late 2010s). The label giving this sample's treatment or condition can be read as: live attenuated yellow fever vaccine strain. The library came from 5' RACE. The data were produced on an Illumina HiSeq 2500. TCRdb applied fastp at Q25 and MiXCR to the public reads, then kept only in-frame beta chains. For every CDR3 protein sequence, its rows merge into one entry that carries the most common genes and DNA. A total of 450,000 to 600,000 distinct CDR3 sequences appear in this sample, roughly 17% of them only once. The top ten clonotypes cover 15% to 20% of the sample. The source was PBMCs, collected less than 6 days after the first yellow fever vaccination. The receptors come from a man aged 18-30 years who received the YFV17D yellow fever vaccine.

The chain couples TRBV12-3 or TRBV12-4 to TRBJ2-2, with unresolved D. V lost 1 base and J lost 2, with 8 bases in between. The CDR3 contains 15 residues. As DNA, the CDR3 is TGTGCCAGCAGTTTAGGACTGGAAAACACCGGGGAGCTGTTTTTT. As protein: CASSLGLENTGELFF.

The chain has TRBV9 and TRBJ1-3; TRBD1 is a possible D gene (6 bases). The CDR3 has 15 residues. The V end was cut by 0 bases, the J end by 2 bases, with 9 bases between. Germline V CDR1 and CDR2: SGDLS, YYNGEE. The CDR3 DNA reads TGTGCCAGCAGCGTAGGAAACAGGGCTGGAAACACCATATATTTT. This sequence encodes CASSVGNRAGNTIYF.

V gene TRBV10-3 combines with J gene TRBJ2-3; 7 nucleotides agree with TRBD2. With 10 bases clipped from V and 4 bases from J, the junction kept 11 bases outside the gene matches. The CDR3 has 14 residues. Looked up from germline, CDR1 is ENHRY and CDR2 is SYGVKD. The CDR3 DNA reads TGTGCCACCCTAGCGGATTCTCTTCCAGATACGCAGTATTTT. Protein product: CATLADSLPDTQYF.

This chain joins TRBV7-9 and TRBJ1-5, with D hard to call. Between the trimmed V and J ends, which lost 4 bases and 7 bases, there was a span of 8 bases. The CDR3 covers 12 residues. Germline CDR1 and CDR2: SEHNR and FQNEAQ (reference sequence). In nucleotides, the CDR3 is TGTGCCAGCAGCTCCAACGAACAGCCCCAGCATTTT. It yields the protein CASSSNEQPQHF.

The chain recombines TRBV20-1 with TRBJ2-7, with 12 bases identical to TRBD2. The V gene's germline CDR1 is DFQATT and CDR2 SNEGSKA (reference sequence). The CDR3 covers 13 residues. Trimming removed 1 base from V and 7 bases from J; junction bases left unmatched: 2. CDR3 region: CSARGTSGVEQYF. The CDR3 DNA reads TGCAGTGCTAGAGGGACTAGCGGGGTTGAGCAGTACTTC.

In this sample, this clonotype turned up a few times. This sequence joins TRBV7-2 and TRBJ1-6, with D maybe TRBD1 (6 bases). CDR1 is SGHTA and CDR2 is FQGNSA in the germline V gene. V was shortened by 2 bases and J by 13 bases, with 9 bases between the two germline ends. There are 12 residues in the CDR3. CDR3 amino acids: CASSLRGIPLHF. In nucleotides, the CDR3 is TGTGCCAGCAGCTTAAGGGGGATTCCCCTCCACTTT.

CDR3 nucleotide sequence: TGCAGCGTTGTGGACTCAAACTCTGGGGCCAACGTCCTGACTTTC. Translated, it gives CSVVDSNSGANVLTF. The chain carries TRBV29-1 and TRBJ2-6; possibly TRBD2 for D (5 bases). The CDR3 has 15 amino acids. Germline V CDR1 and CDR2: SQVTM, ANQGSEA. The V gene lost 4 bases and the J gene lost 0 bases, with 10 bases spanning the gap.

This clonotype was observed at least ten times. The V call is TRBV5-1, the J call TRBJ1-6; D is unclear. V was clipped by 1 base and J by 0 bases, with 8 bases between them. Germline V gene sequence: CDR1 SGHRS, CDR2 YFSETQ. The CDR3 extends over 16 amino acids. The CDR3 DNA follows: TGCGCCAGCAGCTTGTTTCGGAGCTCCTATAATTCACCCCTCCACTTT. Its translation is CASSLFRSSYNSPLHF.

The chain employs TRBV7-9 and TRBJ1-2; the D gene is possibly TRBD1 (5 bases). Trimming removed 5 bases at V and 6 bases at J, with 10 bases between. The CDR3 runs to 12 residues. CDR1 SEHNR and CDR2 FQNEAQ come from the germline V gene (reference sequence). CDR3 sequence reads: CASSHIRDGYTF. The CDR3 nucleotides read TGTGCCAGCAGCCACATCAGGGATGGCTACACCTTC. Full variable domain (outside the CDR3, taken from reference TRBV7-9 and TRBJ1-2): DTGVSQNPRHKITKRGQNVTFRCDPISEHNRLYWYRQTLGQGPEFLTYFQNEAQLEKSRLLSDRFSAERPKGSFSTLEIQRTEQGDSAMYLCASSHIRDGYTFGSGTRLTVV.

The chain links TRBV5-5 to TRBJ1-2; unclear D gene. V was trimmed by 1 base and J by 3 bases, leaving 13 bases between them. The CDR3 runs to 15 residues. CDR1 is SGHKS and CDR2 is YYEKEE in the germline V gene (reference sequence). CDR3 protein: CASSLWLGNDYGYTF. The CDR3 bases are TGTGCCAGCAGCTTGTGGTTAGGGAATGACTATGGCTACACCTTC.

A note on this clonotype: This clone may be a read error of a much larger clone one base away. The chain uses TRBV20-1 and TRBJ2-3; D ambiguous. The CDR3 runs to 13 residues. V was cut by 6 bases and J by 1 base, with 11 bases left in between. The germline gives CDR1 DFQATT, CDR2 SNEGSKA (reference sequence). CDR3 in amino acids: CSAKGFGTDTQYF. As DNA, the CDR3 is TGCAGTGCCAAGGGATTTGGCACAGATACGCAGTATTTT.

V and J are TRBV12-3 or TRBV12-4 and TRBJ1-2, with D possibly being TRBD1 (5 bases). The CDR3 totals 14 residues. V gave up 6 bases and J gave up 8 bases, with 19 bases separating them. For the CDR3, the DNA is TGTGCCAGCAGCCCTACGGGACCACTGAGCGGCTACACCTTC. It encodes CASSPTGPLSGYTF.

The genes are TRBV7-2 and TRBJ1-6, with D possibly being TRBD1 (5 bases). V lost 4 bases and J 6 bases, leaving 16 bases between the germline ends. This CDR3 has 16 amino acids. The germline V gene encodes CDR1 SGHTA and CDR2 FQGNSA. This CDR3 is CASSSGASSGNSPLHF. The CDR3 coding sequence is TGTGCCAGCAGCTCCGGGGCCAGCTCCGGTAATTCACCCCTCCACTTT.

The V and J genes are TRBV9 and TRBJ1-2; TRBD1 matches 8 bases. Germline CDR1 SGDLS, CDR2 YYNGEE. With 4 bases clipped from V and 2 bases from J, the junction kept 10 bases outside the gene matches. The CDR3 is 16 amino acids. CDR3 sequence reads: CASSPSPQGANYGYTF. The DNA for the CDR3 is TGTGCCAGCAGCCCCAGTCCGCAGGGGGCGAACTATGGCTACACCTTC.

This clonotype has just a few counts. V is TRBV3-1 and J is TRBJ2-3; weak D call: TRBD2 (5 bases). Germline V CDR1 and CDR2: LGHDT, YNNKEL (reference sequence). CDR3 length equals 15 residues. Trimming took 0 bases from V and 4 from J, leaving 11 bases between them. The CDR3: CASSQDRGSPDTQYF. The CDR3 DNA sequence: TGTGCCAGCAGCCAAGATCGAGGGAGCCCAGATACGCAGTATTTT.

This clonotype was observed a few times. This rearrangement joins TRBV7-2 to TRBJ1-2; D not resolved. In germline, CDR1 is SGHTA, CDR2 FQGNSA. The CDR3 has 13 amino acids. V was clipped by 5 bases and J by 7 bases, with 14 bases between them. CDR3 sequence: CASSPSAGSGYTF. The DNA of the CDR3 is TGTGCCAGCAGCCCCAGTGCCGGGTCTGGCTACACCTTC.

This sequence joins TRBV9 and TRBJ2-4; no clear D gene. Germline V lookup: CDR1 SGDLS, CDR2 YYNGEE. This CDR3 region has 13 residues. The V end lost 0 bases, the J end lost 5 bases, and 6 bases lay between the germline ends. CDR3 amino acids: CASSVGVENIQYF. As DNA, the CDR3 is TGTGCCAGCAGCGTAGGGGTGGAAAACATTCAGTACTTC.

J is TRBJ2-3 and V is TRBV6-2 or TRBV6-3; D call uncertain. Trimming stripped 6 bases from V and 0 bases from J, with 7 bases between. The CDR3 spans 13 residues. Germline CDR1 MNHEY, CDR2 SVGEGT. The CDR3 DNA reads as TGTGCCAGCAGAGTCACTAGCACAGATACGCAGTATTTT. Its protein is CASRVTSTDTQYF.

The chain recombines TRBV24-1 with TRBJ1-2; TRBD1 might be the D (5 bases). This CDR3 comprises 14 residues. Trimming shortened V by 3 bases and J by 5 bases, and 12 bases separated the two germline ends. CDR1 is KGHDR, CDR2 SFDVKD, per germline. The CDR3 region has the DNA TGTGCCACCAGTGATCCATGGGAGGGGTATGGCTACACCTTC. Its protein is CATSDPWEGYGYTF.

The chain employs TRBV12-3 or TRBV12-4 and TRBJ1-4; D perhaps matches TRBD1 (6 bases). Trimming pared 6 bases from V and 5 bases from J, leaving 13 bases between. The CDR3 is 14 residues long. The chain's CDR3 is CASRTGFWNEKLFF. CDR3 bases: TGTGCCAGCAGAACAGGGTTCTGGAATGAAAAACTGTTTTTT.

V is TRBV4-1 and J is TRBJ1-2; no firm D call. From germline, CDR1 is MGHRA and CDR2 YSYEKL. The length of the CDR3 is 19 residues. V dropped 2 bases and J dropped 4 bases, with 26 bases sitting between them. The CDR3 protein is CASSQPTRAGRRLGYGYTF. In DNA, the CDR3 is TGCGCCAGCAGCCAACCGACACGAGCCGGGAGACGACTTGGCTATGGCTACACCTTC.

The chain carries TRBV20-1 and TRBJ2-7; either TRBD1 or TRBD2 may supply D (5 bases each). V was shortened by 1 base and J by 4 bases, with 14 bases between the two germline ends. Germline-derived CDR1 and CDR2 are DFQATT and SNEGSKA (reference sequence). CDR3 size: 14 residues. CDR3 loop: CSARGDALIYEQYF. The CDR3 DNA is TGCAGTGCTAGAGGGGACGCCCTTATTTACGAGCAGTACTTC.

This clonotype showed up many times. This chain connects TRBV19 to TRBJ2-2, with TRBD1 as a possible D gene (6 bases). Trimming took off 8 bases at V and 2 bases at J, with 9 bases between the two ends. The CDR3 consists of 13 residues. CDR1 LNHDA and CDR2 SQIVND come from the germline V gene (reference sequence). The CDR3 DNA reads TGTGCCAGTGCAGGGGCTAACACCGGGGAGCTGTTTTTT. This translates into CASAGANTGELFF. Supplemented by reference TRBV19 and TRBJ2-2, the full variable domain reads DGGITQSPKYLFRKEGQNVTLSCEQNLNHDAMYWYRQDPGQGLRLIYYSQIVNDFQKGDIAEGYSVSREKKESFPLTVTSAQKNPTAFYLCASAGANTGELFFGEGSRLTVL.

The gene calls are TRBV10-3 and TRBJ1-4; 8 nucleotides agree with TRBD1. The CDR3 is made up of 12 amino acids. CDR1 is ENHRY and CDR2 is SYGVKD in the germline V gene. Unmatched junction bases numbered 3, after V lost 7 bases and J lost 8 bases. The CDR3 reads CAIKTGEEKLFF. The DNA of the CDR3 is TGTGCCATCAAGACAGGGGAGGAAAAACTGTTTTTT.

V usage is TRBV5-6 and J usage is TRBJ1-2; the D is unclear. V was pared by 3 bases and J by 0 bases, with 6 bases between. Germline V gene data show CDR1 as SGHDT and CDR2 as YYEEEE. This CDR3 comprises 13 residues. The CDR3 DNA reads TGTGCCAGCAGCTCGAGTGCTAACTATGGCTACACCTTC. It encodes CASSSSANYGYTF.

The rearrangement links TRBV4-3 to TRBJ1-1, with D possibly TRBD1 on 6 matching bases. The CDR3 runs to 16 residues. Trimming pared 0 bases from V and 5 bases from J, leaving 16 bases between. Looked up from germline, CDR1 is LGHNA and CDR2 is YSLEER. The CDR3 protein is CASSQEGNRAGTEAFF. In DNA, the CDR3 is TGCGCCAGCAGCCAAGAGGGGAACAGGGCGGGGACTGAAGCTTTCTTT.

This clonotype was counted between two and nine times. The genes are TRBV6-2 or TRBV6-3 and TRBJ2-7, with 9 bases identical to TRBD2. The CDR3 loop spans 15 amino acids. V lost 2 bases and J lost 2; bases outside the gene matches: 4. CDR1 and CDR2 (germline): MNHEY, SVGEGT. CDR3 region: CASSYGGGDPYEQYV. The CDR3 nucleotides read TGTGCCAGCAGTTACGGCGGGGGGGATCCCTACGAGCAGTACGTC.

This clonotype was observed a few times. The rearrangement uses TRBV14 and TRBJ2-2, with D perhaps being TRBD1 or TRBD2 (6 bases each). This CDR3 has 16 residues. V gave up 1 base and J gave up 1 base, with 10 bases separating them. Germline values: CDR1 SGHDN, CDR2 FVKESK. The CDR3 spells CASSQVGGQNTGELFF. CDR3 nucleotide sequence: TGTGCCAGCAGCCAAGTCGGGGGACAGAACACCGGGGAGCTGTTTTTT.

V and J are TRBV7-9 and TRBJ1-1, with 12 nucleotides matching TRBD1. V was pared by 4 bases and J by 1 base, with 7 bases of the junction left unmatched. From germline, CDR1 is SEHNR and CDR2 FQNEAQ (reference sequence). The CDR3 spans 17 residues. The CDR3 loop reads CASSSWDRGPQNTEAFF. Written as DNA, the CDR3 is TGTGCCAGCAGCTCTTGGGACAGGGGGCCCCAGAACACTGAAGCTTTCTTT.